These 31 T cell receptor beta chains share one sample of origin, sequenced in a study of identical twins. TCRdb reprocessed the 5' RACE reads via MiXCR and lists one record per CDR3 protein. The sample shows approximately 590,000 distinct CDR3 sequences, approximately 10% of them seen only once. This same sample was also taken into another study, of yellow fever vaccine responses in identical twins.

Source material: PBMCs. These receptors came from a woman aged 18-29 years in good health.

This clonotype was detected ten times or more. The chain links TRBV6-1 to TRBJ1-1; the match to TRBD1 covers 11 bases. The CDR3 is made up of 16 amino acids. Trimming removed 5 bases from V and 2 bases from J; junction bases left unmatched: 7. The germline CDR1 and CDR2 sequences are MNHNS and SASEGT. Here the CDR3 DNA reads TGTGCCAGCAGTAAGGGACAGGGGGTCGTCAACACTGAAGCTTTCTTT. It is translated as CASSKGQGVVNTEAFF.

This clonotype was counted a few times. The CDR3: CASSLPRVTGYKGYTF. DNA for the CDR3: TGCGCCAGCAGCTTGCCCCGCGTGACAGGGTATAAGGGCTACACCTTC. The gene calls are TRBV5-1 and TRBJ1-2, with 7 bases fitting TRBD1. Germline values: CDR1 SGHRS, CDR2 YFSETQ. CDR3 length equals 16 residues. The junction had 14 bases not matched to a gene; V was cut back by 1 base and J by 8 bases. The full variable domain, completed using reference TRBV5-1 and TRBJ1-2, is KAGVTQTPRYLIKTRGQQVTLSCSPISGHRSVSWYQQTPGQGLQFLFEYFSETQRNKGNFPGRFSGRQFSNSRSEMNVSTLELGDSALYLCASSLPRVTGYKGYTFGSGTRLTVV.

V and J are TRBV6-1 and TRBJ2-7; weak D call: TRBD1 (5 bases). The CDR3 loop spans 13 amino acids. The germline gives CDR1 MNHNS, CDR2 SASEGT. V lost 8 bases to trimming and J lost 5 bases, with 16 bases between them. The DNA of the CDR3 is TGTGCCAGCGGCAGGGCTGACCTTAACGAGCAGTACTTC. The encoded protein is CASGRADLNEQYF.

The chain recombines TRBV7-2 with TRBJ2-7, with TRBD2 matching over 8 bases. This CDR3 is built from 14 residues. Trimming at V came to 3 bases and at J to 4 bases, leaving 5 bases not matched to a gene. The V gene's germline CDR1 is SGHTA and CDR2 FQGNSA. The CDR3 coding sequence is TGTGCCAGCAGCTTGGGGGGACTAGTTTACGAGCAGTACTTC. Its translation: CASSLGGLVYEQYF.

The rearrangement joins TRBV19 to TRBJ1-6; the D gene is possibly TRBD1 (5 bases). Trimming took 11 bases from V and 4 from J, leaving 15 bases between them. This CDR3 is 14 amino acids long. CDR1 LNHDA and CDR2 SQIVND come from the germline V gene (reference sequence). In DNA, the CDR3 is TGTGCCGGAAGGGACGGAAAATATAATTCACCCCTCCACTTT. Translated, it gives CAGRDGKYNSPLHF.

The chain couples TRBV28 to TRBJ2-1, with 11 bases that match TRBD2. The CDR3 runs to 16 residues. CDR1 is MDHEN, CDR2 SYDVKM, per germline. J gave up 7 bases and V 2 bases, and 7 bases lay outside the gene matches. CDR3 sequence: CASSLELAGVGNEQFF. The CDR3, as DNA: TGTGCCAGCAGTTTAGAACTAGCGGGAGTAGGAAATGAGCAGTTCTTC.

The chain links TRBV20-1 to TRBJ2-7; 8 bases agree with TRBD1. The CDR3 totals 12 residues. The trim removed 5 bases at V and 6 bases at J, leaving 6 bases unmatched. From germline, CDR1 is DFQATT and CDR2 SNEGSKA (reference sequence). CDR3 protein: CSAAQGAGEQYF. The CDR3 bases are TGCAGTGCTGCTCAGGGGGCTGGCGAGCAGTACTTC.

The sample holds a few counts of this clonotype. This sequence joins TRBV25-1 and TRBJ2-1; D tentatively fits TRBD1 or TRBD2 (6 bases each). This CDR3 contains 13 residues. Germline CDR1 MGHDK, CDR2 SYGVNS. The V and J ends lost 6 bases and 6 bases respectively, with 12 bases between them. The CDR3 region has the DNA TGTGCCAGCAGGGGGGCGGGGTCCAATGAGCAGTTCTTC. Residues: CASRGAGSNEQFF.

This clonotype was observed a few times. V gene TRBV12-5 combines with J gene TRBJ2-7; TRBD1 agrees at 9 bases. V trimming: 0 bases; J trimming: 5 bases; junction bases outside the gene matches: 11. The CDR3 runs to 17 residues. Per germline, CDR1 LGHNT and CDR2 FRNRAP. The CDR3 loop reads CASGLVRGQGPPHEQYF. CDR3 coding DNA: TGTGCTAGTGGTTTGGTAAGGGGACAGGGCCCCCCTCACGAGCAGTACTTC. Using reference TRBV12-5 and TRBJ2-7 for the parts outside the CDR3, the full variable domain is DARVTQTPRHKVTEMGQEVTMRCQPILGHNTVFWYRQTMMQGLELLAYFRNRAPLDDSGMPKDRFSAEMPDATLATLKIQPSEPRDSAVYFCASGLVRGQGPPHEQYFGPGTRLTVT.

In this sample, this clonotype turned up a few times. CDR3 in amino acids: CATIAGGPYFGELFF. The CDR3 nucleotides read TGTGCCACCATAGCGGGGGGGCCTTACTTCGGGGAGCTGTTTTTT. V and J are TRBV6-1 and TRBJ2-2; 11 positions match TRBD2. Germline assignment: CDR1 MNHNS and CDR2 SASEGT. The V gene end was trimmed by 10 bases and the J gene end by 7 bases; junction bases not matched to a gene: 11. This CDR3 is built from 15 residues.

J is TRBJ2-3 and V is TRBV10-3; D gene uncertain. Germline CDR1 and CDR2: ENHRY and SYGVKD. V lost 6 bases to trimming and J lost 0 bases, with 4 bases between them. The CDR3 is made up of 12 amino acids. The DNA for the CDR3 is TGTGCCATCAGCCCTAGCACAGATACGCAGTATTTT. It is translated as CAISPSTDTQYF.

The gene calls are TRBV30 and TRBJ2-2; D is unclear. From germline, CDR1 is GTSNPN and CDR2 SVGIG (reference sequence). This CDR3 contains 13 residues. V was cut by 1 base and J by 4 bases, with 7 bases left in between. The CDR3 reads CAWSERSTGELFF. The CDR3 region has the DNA TGTGCCTGGAGTGAGAGGAGCACCGGGGAGCTGTTTTTT.

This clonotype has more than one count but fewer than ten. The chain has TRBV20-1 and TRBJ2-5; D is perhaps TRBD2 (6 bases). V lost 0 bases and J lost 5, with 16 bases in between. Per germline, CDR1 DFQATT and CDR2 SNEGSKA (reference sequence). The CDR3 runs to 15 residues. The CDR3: CSARDPHGLAETQYF. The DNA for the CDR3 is TGCAGTGCTAGAGATCCGCACGGGCTAGCGGAGACCCAGTACTTC.

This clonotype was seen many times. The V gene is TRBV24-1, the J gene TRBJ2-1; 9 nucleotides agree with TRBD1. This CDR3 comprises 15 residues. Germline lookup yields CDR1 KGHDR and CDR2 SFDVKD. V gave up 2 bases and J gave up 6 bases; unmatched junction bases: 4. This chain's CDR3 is CATSDSDRGVNEQFF. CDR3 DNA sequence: TGTGCCACCAGTGATTCGGACAGGGGAGTCAATGAGCAGTTCTTC.

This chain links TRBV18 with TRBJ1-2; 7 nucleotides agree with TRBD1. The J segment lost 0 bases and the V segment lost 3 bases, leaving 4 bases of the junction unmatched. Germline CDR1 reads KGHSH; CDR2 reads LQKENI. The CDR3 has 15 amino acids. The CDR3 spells CASSPLQGSNYGYTF. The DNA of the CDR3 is TGTGCCAGCTCACCTTTACAGGGGTCTAACTATGGCTACACCTTC.

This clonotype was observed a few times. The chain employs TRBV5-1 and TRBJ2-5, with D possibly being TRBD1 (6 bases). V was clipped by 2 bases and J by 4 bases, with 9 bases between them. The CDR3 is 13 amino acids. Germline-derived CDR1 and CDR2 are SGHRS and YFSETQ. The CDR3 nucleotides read TGCGCCAGCAGCTTCTCCAGGGGAGAGACCCAGTACTTC. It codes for CASSFSRGETQYF.

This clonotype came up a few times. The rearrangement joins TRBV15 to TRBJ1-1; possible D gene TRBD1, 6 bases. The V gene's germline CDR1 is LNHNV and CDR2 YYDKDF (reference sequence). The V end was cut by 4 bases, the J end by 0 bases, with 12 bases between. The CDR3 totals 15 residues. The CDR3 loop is CATSNPGQLNTEAFF. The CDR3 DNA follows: TGTGCCACCAGCAACCCAGGACAGTTGAACACTGAAGCTTTCTTT.

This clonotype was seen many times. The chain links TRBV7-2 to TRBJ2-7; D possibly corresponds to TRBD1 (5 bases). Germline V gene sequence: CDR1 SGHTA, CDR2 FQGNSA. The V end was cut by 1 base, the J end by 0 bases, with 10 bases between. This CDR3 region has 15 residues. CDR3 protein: CASSLGQKNSYEQYF. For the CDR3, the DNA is TGTGCCAGCAGCTTAGGACAGAAAAACTCCTACGAGCAGTACTTC.

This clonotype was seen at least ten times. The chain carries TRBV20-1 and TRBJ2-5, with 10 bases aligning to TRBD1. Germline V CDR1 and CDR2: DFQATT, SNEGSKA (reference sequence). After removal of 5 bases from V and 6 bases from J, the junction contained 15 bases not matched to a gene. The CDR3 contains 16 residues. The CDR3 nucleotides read TGCAGTGCTGCCTTCGAGACAGGGGGCTTTCTACAGACCCAGTACTTC. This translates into CSAAFETGGFLQTQYF.

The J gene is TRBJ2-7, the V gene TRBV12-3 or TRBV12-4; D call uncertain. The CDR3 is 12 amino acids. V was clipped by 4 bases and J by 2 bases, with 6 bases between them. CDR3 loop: CASSSHPYEQYF. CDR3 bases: TGTGCCAGCAGTTCCCACCCCTACGAGCAGTACTTC.

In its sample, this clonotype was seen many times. CDR3 in DNA: TGTGCCAGCAGCGACATGGGACAGGGGGCGAACGAGCAGTACTTC. Residues: CASSDMGQGANEQYF. The rearrangement joins TRBV6-1 to TRBJ2-7, with 12 bases lining up with TRBD1. The CDR3 consists of 15 residues. The germline V gene has CDR1 MNHNS and CDR2 SASEGT. V shed 6 bases, J shed 5 bases, and the junction held 8 bases outside the gene matches.

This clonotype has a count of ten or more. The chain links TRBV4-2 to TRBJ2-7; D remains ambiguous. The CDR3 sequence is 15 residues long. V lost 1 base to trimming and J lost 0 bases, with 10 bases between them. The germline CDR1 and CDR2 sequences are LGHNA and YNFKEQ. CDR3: CASSQVQQYSYEQYF. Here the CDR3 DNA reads TGTGCCAGCAGCCAAGTCCAACAGTACTCCTACGAGCAGTACTTC.

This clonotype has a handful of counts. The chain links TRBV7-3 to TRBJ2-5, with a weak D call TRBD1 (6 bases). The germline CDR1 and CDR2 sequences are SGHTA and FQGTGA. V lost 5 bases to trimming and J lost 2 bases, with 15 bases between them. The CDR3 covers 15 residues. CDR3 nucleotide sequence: TGTGCCAGCAGCAATACCGGGACAAATCAAGAGACCCAGTACTTC. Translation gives CASSNTGTNQETQYF. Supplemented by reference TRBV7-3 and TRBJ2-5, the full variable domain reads GAGVSQTPSNKVTEKGKYVELRCDPISGHTALYWYRQSLGQGPEFLIYFQGTGAADDSGLPNDRFFAVRPEGSVSTLKIQRTERGDSAVYLCASSNTGTNQETQYFGPGTRLLVL.

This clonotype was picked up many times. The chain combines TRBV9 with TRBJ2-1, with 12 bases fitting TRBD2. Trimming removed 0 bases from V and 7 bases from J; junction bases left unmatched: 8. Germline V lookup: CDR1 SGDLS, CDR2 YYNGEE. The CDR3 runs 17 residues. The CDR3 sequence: CASSVASGGAIRNEQFF. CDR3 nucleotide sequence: TGTGCCAGCAGCGTAGCTAGCGGGGGGGCCATCCGGAATGAGCAGTTCTTC.

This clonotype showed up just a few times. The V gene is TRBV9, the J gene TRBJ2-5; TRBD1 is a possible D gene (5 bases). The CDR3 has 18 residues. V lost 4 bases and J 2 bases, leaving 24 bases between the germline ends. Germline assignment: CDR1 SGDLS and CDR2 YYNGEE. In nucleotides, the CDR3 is TGTGCCAGCAGCCCAGGGCCGCGGTTAGTGTTGGAGCAAGAGACCCAGTACTTC. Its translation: CASSPGPRLVLEQETQYF.

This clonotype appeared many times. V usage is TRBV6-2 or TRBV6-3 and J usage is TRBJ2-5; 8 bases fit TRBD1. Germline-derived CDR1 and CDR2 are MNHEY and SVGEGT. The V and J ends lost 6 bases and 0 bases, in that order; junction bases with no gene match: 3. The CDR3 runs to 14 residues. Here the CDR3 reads CASSPGGYQETQYF. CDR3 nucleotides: TGTGCCAGCAGCCCAGGGGGCTACCAAGAGACCCAGTACTTC.

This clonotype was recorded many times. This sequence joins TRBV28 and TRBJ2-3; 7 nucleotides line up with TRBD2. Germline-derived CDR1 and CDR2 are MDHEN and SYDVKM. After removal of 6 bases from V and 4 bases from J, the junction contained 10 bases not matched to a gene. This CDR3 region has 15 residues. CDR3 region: CASSPPGGRPDTQYF. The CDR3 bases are TGTGCCAGCAGCCCGCCGGGGGGTCGGCCAGATACGCAGTATTTT.

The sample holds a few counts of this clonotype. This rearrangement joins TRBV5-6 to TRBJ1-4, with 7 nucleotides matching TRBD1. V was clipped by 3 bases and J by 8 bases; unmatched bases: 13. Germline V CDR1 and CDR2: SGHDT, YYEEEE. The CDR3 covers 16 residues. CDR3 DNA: TGTGCCAGCAGCTCTGTCCACAGGGGAATTGTCGAAAAACTGTTTTTT. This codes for CASSSVHRGIVEKLFF.

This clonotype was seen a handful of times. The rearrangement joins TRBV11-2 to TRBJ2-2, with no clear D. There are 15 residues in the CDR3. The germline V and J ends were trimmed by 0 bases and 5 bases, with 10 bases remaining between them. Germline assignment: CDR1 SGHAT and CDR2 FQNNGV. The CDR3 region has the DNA TGTGCCAGCAGCTTAGATCAAAGGGTGACCGGGGAGCTGTTTTTT. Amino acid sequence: CASSLDQRVTGELFF.

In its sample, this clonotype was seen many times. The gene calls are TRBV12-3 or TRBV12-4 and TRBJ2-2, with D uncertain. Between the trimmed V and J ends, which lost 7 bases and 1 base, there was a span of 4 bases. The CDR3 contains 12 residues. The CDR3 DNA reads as TGTGCCAGCAAGCAGAACACCGGGGAGCTGTTTTTT. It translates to CASKQNTGELFF.

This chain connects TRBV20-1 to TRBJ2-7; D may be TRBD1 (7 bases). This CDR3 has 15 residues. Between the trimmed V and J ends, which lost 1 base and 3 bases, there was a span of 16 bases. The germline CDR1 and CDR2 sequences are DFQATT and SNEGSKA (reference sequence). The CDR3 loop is CSARGGTASYYEQYF. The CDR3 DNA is TGCAGTGCTAGAGGCGGGACAGCCTCTTACTACGAGCAGTACTTC.